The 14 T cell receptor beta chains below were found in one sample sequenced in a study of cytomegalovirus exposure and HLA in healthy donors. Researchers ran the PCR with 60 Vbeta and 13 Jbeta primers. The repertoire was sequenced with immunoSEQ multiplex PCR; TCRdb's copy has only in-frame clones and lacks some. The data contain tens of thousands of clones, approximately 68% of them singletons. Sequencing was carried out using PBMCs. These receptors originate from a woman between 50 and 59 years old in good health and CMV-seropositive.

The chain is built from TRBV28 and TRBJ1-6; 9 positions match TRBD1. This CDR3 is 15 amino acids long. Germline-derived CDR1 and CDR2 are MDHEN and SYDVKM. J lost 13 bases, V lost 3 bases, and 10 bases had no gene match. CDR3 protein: CASSLSGTGRHPLHF. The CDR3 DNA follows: TGTGCCAGCAGTTTGTCCGGGACAGGGCGTCATCCCCTCCACTTT.

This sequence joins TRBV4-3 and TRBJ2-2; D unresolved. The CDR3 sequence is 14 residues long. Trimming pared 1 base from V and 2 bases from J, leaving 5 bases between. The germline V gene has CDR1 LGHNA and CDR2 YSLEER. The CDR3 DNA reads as TGCGCCAGCAGCCAAGGGCCAAACACCGGGGAGCTGTTTTTT. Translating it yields CASSQGPNTGELFF.

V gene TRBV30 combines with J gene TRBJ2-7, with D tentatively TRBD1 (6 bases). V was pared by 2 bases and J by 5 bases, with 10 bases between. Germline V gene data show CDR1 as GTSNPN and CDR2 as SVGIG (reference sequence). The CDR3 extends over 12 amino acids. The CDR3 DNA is TGTGCCTGGAGTCGGGACATAAACGAGCAGTACTTC. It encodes CAWSRDINEQYF. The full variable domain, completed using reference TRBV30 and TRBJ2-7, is SQTIHQWPATLVQPVGSPLSLECTVEGTSNPNLYWYRQAAGRGLQLLFYSVGIGQISSEVPQNLSASRPQDRQFILSSKKLLLSDSGFYLCAWSRDINEQYFGPGTRLTVT.

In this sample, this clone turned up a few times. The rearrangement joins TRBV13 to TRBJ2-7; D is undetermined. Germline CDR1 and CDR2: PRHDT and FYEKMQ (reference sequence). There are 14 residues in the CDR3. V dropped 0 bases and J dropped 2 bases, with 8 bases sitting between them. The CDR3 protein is CASSLGRDTYEQYF. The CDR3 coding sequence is TGTGCCAGCAGCTTAGGTCGAGACACCTACGAGCAGTACTTC.

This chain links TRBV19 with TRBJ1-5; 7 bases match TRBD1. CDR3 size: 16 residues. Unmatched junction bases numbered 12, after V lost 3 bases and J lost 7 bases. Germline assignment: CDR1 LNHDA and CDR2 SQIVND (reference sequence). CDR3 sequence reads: CASSIRQGAVGQPQHF. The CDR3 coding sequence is TGTGCCAGTAGTATTCGACAGGGCGCAGTGGGACAGCCCCAGCATTTT.

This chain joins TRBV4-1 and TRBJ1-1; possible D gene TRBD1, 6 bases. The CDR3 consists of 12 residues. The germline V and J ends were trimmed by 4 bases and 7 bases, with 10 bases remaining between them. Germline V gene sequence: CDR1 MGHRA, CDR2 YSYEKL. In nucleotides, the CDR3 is TGCGCCAGCAGCCTGAAAGGGGGTGAAGCTTTCTTT. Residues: CASSLKGGEAFF.

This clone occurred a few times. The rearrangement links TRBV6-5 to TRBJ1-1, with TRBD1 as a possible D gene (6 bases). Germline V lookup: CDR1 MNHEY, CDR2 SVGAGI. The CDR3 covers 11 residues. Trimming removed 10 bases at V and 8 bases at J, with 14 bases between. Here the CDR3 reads CATSRGGEAFF. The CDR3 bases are TGTGCCACGTCCCGGGGGGGCGAAGCTTTCTTT.

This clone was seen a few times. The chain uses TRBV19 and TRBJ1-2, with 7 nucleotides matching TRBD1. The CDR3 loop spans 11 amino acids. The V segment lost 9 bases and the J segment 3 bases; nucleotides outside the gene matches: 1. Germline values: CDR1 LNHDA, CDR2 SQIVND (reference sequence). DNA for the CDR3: TGTGCCAGCAGGGGGGACTATGGCTACACCTTC. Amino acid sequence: CASRGDYGYTF.

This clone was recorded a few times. CDR3: CASSQGQGAEEQYF. The CDR3 DNA is TGTGCCAGCAGTCAGGGACAGGGGGCAGAAGAGCAGTACTTC. This chain uses TRBV7-6 with TRBJ2-7, with 12 positions matching TRBD1. Germline V gives CDR1 SGHVS, CDR2 FNYEAQ. The CDR3 runs to 14 residues. Trimming took 6 bases from V and 7 from J; bases not matched to a gene: 7.

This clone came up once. The CDR3 DNA follows: TGTGCCAGCAGCACACAGGGCGGGAACACTGAAGCTTTCTTT. Residues: CASSTQGGNTEAFF. The J gene is TRBJ1-1, the V gene TRBV7-2; a possible D gene is TRBD1 (6 bases). CDR1 is SGHTA, CDR2 FQGNSA, per germline. Trimming stripped 5 bases from V and 1 base from J, with 11 bases between. This CDR3 is built from 14 residues.

The CDR3 nucleotides are TGTGCCAGTAGGCCGGGACAGGGCGAGCAGCCCCAGCATTTT. Translated, it gives CASRPGQGEQPQHF. V gene TRBV19 combines with J gene TRBJ1-5; 9 nucleotides agree with TRBD1. CDR3 length equals 14 residues. The trim removed 6 bases at V and 7 bases at J, leaving 7 bases unmatched. Germline CDR1 LNHDA, CDR2 SQIVND (reference sequence).

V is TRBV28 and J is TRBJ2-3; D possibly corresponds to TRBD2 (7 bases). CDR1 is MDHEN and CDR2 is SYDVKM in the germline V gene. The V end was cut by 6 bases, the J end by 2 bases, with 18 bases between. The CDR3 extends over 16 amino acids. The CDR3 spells CASSWGRGSDTDTQYF. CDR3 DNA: TGTGCCAGCAGCTGGGGGCGGGGGTCCGACACAGATACGCAGTATTTT.

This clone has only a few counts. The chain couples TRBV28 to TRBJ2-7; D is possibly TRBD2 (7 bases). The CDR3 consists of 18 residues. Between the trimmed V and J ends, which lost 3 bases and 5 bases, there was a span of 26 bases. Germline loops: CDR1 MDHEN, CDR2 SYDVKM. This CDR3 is CASSFGTGGAGNRDEQYF. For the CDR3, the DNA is TGTGCCAGCAGTTTTGGGACTGGGGGGGCGGGAAACCGCGACGAGCAGTACTTC. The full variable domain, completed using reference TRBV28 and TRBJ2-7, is DVKVTQSSRYLVKRTGEKVFLECVQDMDHENMFWYRQDPGLGLRLIYFSYDVKMKEKGDIPEGYSVSREKKERFSLILESASTNQTSMYLCASSFGTGGAGNRDEQYFGPGTRLTVT.

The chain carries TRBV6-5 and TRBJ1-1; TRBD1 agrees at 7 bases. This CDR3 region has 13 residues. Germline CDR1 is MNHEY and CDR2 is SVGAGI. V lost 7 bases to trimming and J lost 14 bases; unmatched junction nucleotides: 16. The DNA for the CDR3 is TGTGCCAGCAAACCCGCAGGGGGTCGACTTTACTTCTTT. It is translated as CASKPAGGRLYFF.